This record concerns one T cell receptor (beta chain) sequence. It was cDNA, reverse transcribed from extracted RNA, that served as the sequencing template. The repertoire was sequenced with immunoSEQ multiplex PCR; TCRdb's copy has only in-frame clones and lacks some. Seen here are tens of thousands of clones, approximately 30% observed once, and the top ten hold about 15%. This entry belongs to a study of CD8+ T cells in alopecia areata. Study details: Treated patients were given 5 to 10 mg oral tofacitinib twice daily.

The CDR3 consists of 11 residues. Germline assignment: CDR1 GTSNPN and CDR2 SVGIG (reference sequence). V lost 3 bases and J 4 bases, leaving 6 bases between the germline ends. The treatment is: oral pan-JAK inhibitor, 5-10 mg twice daily. Both peripheral blood and punch biopsies of lesional scalp skin were obtained from patients who had alopecia areata. The specimen comprised CD8+ T cells sorted from blood, sampled at week 4, from a patient treated with tofacitinib. This chain joins TRBV30 and TRBJ1-2; D call uncertain. The sequence was collected from a human donor with alopecia areata. The CDR3 is CAWRDGYGYTF. CDR3 DNA: TGTGCCTGGAGAGACGGCTATGGCTACACCTTC.